This TCR beta chain is drawn from a study of blood T cell repertoires in COVID-19. Whole-study context: Italy, Spain and the United States were the sources of the convalescent and acute COVID-19 samples. Nucleic acid was either cDNA or gDNA, and it came from T cells, B-cell-depleted T cells, or PBMCs.

During active infection, Seattle patients enrolled and were then monitored through disease. Per the study methods: Reference gene primer amplification gave nucleated cell count estimates. Some clones are missing from TCRdb's copy, which holds only in-frame ones; the method was immunoSEQ multiplex PCR. Clone size and the V and J calls come from that table; the DNA yielded D and trimming. The sample yields 400,000 to 450,000 clones, more than 70% seen once. This CDR3 contains 14 residues. Germline trimming cut 4 bases from V and 6 bases from J; bases unmatched to any gene: 6. Germline CDR1 MNHEY, CDR2 SVGEGT.

The V call is TRBV6-2 or TRBV6-3, the J call TRBJ2-1; TRBD1 aligns across 7 bases. Sequenced: peripheral blood. The sequence came from a woman in her forties or fifties with COVID-19, enrolled during active disease. The CDR3 protein is CASSSDRVGNEQFF. The CDR3 DNA sequence: TGTGCCAGCAGTTCAGACAGGGTGGGCAATGAGCAGTTCTTC.